This T cell receptor (beta chain) was profiled in a study of beta chain features in type 1 diabetes. This clone was found many times. Expressed TCRB transcripts got sequenced, as all isolated RNA was reverse transcribed. Produced via immunoSEQ multiplex PCR; TCRdb's table is partial and in-frame only. The data contain around 310,000 clones, about 11% of them singletons. CD4+ naive, central memory, regulatory and stem cell-like memory cells were sorted via CD45RO/CCR7/CD25/CD127/CD95/CD27. Sequencing was performed on naive CD4+ T cells from blood. This TCR derives from a woman in her thirties in good health.

CDR3 coding DNA: TGCAGCGTTGACGGGAGCACAGATACGCAGTATTTT. This encodes CSVDGSTDTQYF. The chain has TRBV29-1 and TRBJ2-3; D gene ambiguous. CDR3 length: 12 residues. CDR1 is SQVTM and CDR2 is ANQGSEA in the germline V gene. The V end lost 3 bases, the J end lost 0 bases, and 4 bases lay between the germline ends.